This T cell receptor (beta chain) originates from a study of regulatory T cells in long-lasting Graves disease. Overall study context: In persistent Graves' disease, antithyroid drugs had been taken for over 5 years and TSH receptor antibodies stayed positive.

This clonotype was picked up one time. Its target is not known. Notes on the study in general: Persistent patients shared more public clonotypes (roughly 2,500) than new patients (under 1,000). When disease was persistent, TRBV28, TRBJ1-2 and TRBJ2-5 were the favored segments.

CDR1 and CDR2 (germline): LGHDT, YNNKEL (reference sequence). The CDR3 totals 18 residues. V gave up 0 bases and J gave up 0 bases; unmatched junction bases: 0. Stated time point: persistent/refractory GD, antithyroid drugs over 5 years with positive TRAb. TCR sequences were obtained from RNA taken from PBMCs. Arm-PCR of CDR3 regions and iRepertoire HTBI primers were used to build TCR beta libraries. TCRdb reprocessed the multiplex PCR reads with MiXCR, giving one entry per CDR3 protein. The sample yields approximately 400,000 distinct CDR3 sequences, less than 25% seen once. The chain couples TRBV3-1 to TRBJ2-1; TRBD2 agrees at 15 bases. The clonotype comes from a female donor with Graves disease. Sequences were derived from peripheral blood mononuclear cells (PBMCs), sampled when the disease was refractory, from a patient treated with antithyroid drugs. The CDR3 here is CASSQEGLAGGSYNEQFF. The CDR3 coding sequence is TGTGCCAGCAGCCAAGAGGGACTAGCGGGAGGCTCCTACAATGAGCAGTTCTTC.